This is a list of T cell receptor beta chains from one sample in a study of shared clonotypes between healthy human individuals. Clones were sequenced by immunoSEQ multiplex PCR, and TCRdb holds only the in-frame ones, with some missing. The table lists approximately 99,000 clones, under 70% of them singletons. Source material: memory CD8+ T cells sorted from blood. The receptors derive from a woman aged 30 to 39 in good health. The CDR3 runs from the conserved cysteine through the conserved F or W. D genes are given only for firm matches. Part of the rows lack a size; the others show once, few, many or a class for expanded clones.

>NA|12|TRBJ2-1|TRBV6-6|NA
TGTGCCAGCAGTTACGGTGTTCAGGGGCAGTTCTTC
CASSYGVQGQFF
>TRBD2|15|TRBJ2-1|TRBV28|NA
TGTGCCAGCAGTTTACACCCCGGGACTAACAATGAGCAGTTCTTC
CASSLHPGTNNEQFF
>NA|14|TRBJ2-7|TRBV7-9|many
TGTGCCAGCAGCTTAGACGGACTCCCGGACGAGCAGTACTTC
CASSLDGLPDEQYF
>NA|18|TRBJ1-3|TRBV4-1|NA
TGCGCCAGCAGCCAATTTACAGGGCCGGGGTTTCTTGGAAACACCATATATTTT
CASSQFTGPGFLGNTIYF
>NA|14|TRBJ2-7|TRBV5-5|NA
TGTGCCAGCAGCTTGTGGCGGGACTCCTACGAGCAGTACTTC
CASSLWRDSYEQYF
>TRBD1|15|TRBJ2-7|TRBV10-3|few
TGTGCCAGCAGTACTGGACAGGGAGACTCTAGTGAGCAGTACTTC
CASSTGQGDSSEQYF
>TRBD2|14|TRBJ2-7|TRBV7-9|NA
TGTGCCAGCACCAGGGCGGGAGCCCGCTACGAGCAGTACTTC
CASTRAGARYEQYF
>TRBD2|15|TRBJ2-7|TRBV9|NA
TGTGCCAGCAGCGTAGGGGGTAGCGGGAGCTACGAGCAGTACTTC
CASSVGGSGSYEQYF
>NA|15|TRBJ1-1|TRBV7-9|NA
TGTGCCAGCAGCTTAAGGCCAGGGTTTTTGACTGAAGCTTTCTTT
CASSLRPGFLTEAFF
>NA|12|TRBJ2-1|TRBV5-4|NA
TGTGCCAGCAGCTTGGGTGCAGATGAGCAGTTCTTC
CASSLGADEQFF
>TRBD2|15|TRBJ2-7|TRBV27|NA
TGTGCCAGCAGTGTAACTAGCGGGAGTTCGTACGAGCAGTACTTC
CASSVTSGSSYEQYF
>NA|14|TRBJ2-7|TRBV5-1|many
TGCGCCAGCAGCTTGGAAGGGCCCCCCTACGAGCAGTACTTC
CASSLEGPPYEQYF
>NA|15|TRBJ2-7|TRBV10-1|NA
TGCGCCAGCAGTGAGTCTCCGAGGACCCAGTACGAGCAGTACTTC
CASSESPRTQYEQYF
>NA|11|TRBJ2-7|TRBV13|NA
TGTGCCAGCAGCCACTCACACGAGCAGTACTTC
CASSHSHEQYF